The rows below give T cell receptor beta chains drawn from one sample of a study of cytomegalovirus exposure and HLA in healthy donors. The table came from immunoSEQ multiplex PCR; TCRdb's copy has only in-frame clones and leaves some out. The table records roughly 130,000 clones, approximately 68% of them present only once. The sequencing input was PBMCs. These TCRs come from a man aged 30 to 39 in good health and CMV-seropositive. Both conserved end residues are trimmed from each CDR3. The order of the fields is V gene, J gene, CDR3 length, CDR3 protein.

>TRBV5-1|TRBJ2-5|12
ASSLVRDGETQY
>TRBV5-5|TRBJ2-5|10
ASSFMSETQY
>TRBV2|TRBJ2-7|15
ASSERVEGRGAYKQY
>TRBV6-5|TRBJ2-5|11
ASRRDYQETQY
>TRBV4-1|TRBJ1-5|12
ASSHPGRNQPQH
>TRBV7-2|TRBJ1-2|12
ASSLDIFNYGYT
>TRBV7-7|TRBJ2-1|11
ASSLSRLEEQF
>TRBV5-1|TRBJ1-3|13
ASSLGGVTGNTIY
>TRBV20-1|TRBJ1-2|8
SADFYGYT
>TRBV11-2|TRBJ1-3|12
ASSSSGTGNTIY
>TRBV6-4|TRBJ2-2|13
ASSPEMSAPGELF
>TRBV9|TRBJ1-1|13
ASSAGHPENTEAF
>TRBV5-1|TRBJ2-4|13
ASSLSAGAIHIQY
>TRBV7-9|TRBJ1-2|14
ASSFIVGRTGNGYT
>TRBV18|TRBJ2-1|13
ASSPLSGSYNEQF
>TRBV12-5|TRBJ2-6|17
ASGSFRTGQRTGANVLT
>TRBV6-1|TRBJ1-1|14
ASSGVRQGASTEAF
>TRBV25-1|TRBJ2-7|11
ASGVGGSYEQY
>TRBV7-9|TRBJ2-3|11
ASSWERDRGKY
>TRBV5-1|TRBJ1-2|12
ASSRNRGPHGYT
>TRBV9|TRBJ2-1|14
ASSVDGTSGRYEQF
>TRBV13|TRBJ2-2|14
ASSLGAGVITGELF
>TRBV2|TRBJ1-1|11
ASSGDRNTEAF
>TRBV10-2|TRBJ2-4|13
ASSDPGLAKNIQY
>TRBV14|TRBJ1-3|13
ASSQGLGPGNTIY
>TRBV18|TRBJ2-5|12
ASSPQGSMETQY
>TRBV28|TRBJ2-7|11
ASSLHVSYEQY
>TRBV6-4|TRBJ2-3|13
ASSEGLAGPDTQY
>TRBV7-9|TRBJ2-3|17
ASSLARRVAGGRTDTQY